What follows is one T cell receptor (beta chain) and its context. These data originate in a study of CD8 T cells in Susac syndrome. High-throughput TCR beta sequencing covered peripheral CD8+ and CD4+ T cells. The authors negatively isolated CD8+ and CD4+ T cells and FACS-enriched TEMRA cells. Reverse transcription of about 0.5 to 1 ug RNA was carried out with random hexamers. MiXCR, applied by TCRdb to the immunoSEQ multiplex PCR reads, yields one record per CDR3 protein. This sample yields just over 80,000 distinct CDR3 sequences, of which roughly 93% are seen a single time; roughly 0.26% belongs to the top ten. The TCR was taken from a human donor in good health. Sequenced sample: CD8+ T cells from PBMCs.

As DNA, the CDR3 is TGCAGCGTTGAAGGGGAGGAGAGGACAGATACGCAGTATTTT. Translating gives CSVEGEERTDTQYF. The V gene is TRBV29-1, the J gene TRBJ2-3; a weak D match, TRBD2 (6 bases). CDR1 and CDR2 (germline): SQVTM, ANQGSEA. The ends were cut back, 1 base at V and 3 bases at J, with 11 bases in the middle. CDR3 length equals 14 residues.